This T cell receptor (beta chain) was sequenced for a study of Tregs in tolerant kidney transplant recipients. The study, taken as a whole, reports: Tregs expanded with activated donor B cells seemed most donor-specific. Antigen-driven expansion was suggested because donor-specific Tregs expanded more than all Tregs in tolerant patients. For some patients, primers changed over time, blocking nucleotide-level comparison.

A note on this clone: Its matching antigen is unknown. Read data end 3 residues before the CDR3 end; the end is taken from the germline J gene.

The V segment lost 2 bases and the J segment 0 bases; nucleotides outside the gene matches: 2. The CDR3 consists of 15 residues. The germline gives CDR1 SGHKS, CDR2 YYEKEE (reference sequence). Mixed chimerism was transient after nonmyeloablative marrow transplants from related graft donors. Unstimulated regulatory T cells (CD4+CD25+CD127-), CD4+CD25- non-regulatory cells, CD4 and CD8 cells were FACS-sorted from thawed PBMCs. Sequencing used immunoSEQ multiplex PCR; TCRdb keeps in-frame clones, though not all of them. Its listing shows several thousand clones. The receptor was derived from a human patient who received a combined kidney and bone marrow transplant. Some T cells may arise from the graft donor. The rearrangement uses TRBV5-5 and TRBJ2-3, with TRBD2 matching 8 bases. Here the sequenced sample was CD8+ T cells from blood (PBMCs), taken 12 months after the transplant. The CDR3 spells CASSFSGTSTDTQYF. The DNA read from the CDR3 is TGTGCCAGCAGCTTTAGCGGGACCAGCACAGATACG.